This entry concerns a single T cell receptor beta chain. These data originate in a study of blood T cell repertoires in COVID-19. The ends were cut back, 5 bases at V and 0 bases at J, with 17 bases in the middle. This CDR3 has 17 amino acids. Germline CDR1 reads LNHNV; CDR2 reads YYDKDF (reference sequence). Produced via immunoSEQ multiplex PCR; TCRdb's table is partial and in-frame only. The data contain over 250,000 clones, around 89% of them singletons. Assignment of participants to cohorts was predicated upon participant-reported clinical history. Sequenced material: PBMCs or T cells enriched from blood (not recorded which). This rearrangement joins TRBV15 to TRBJ1-5; D call uncertain. This clonotype was sampled from a man aged 40-49 years who had recovered from COVID-19. The chain's CDR3 is CATSEDGVEVSNQPQHF. The DNA of the CDR3 is TGTGCCACCAGCGAAGACGGGGTCGAGGTTAGCAATCAGCCCCAGCATTTT.